This T cell receptor beta chain was retrieved from a study of T cell repertoires in cytomegalovirus infection. Study-wide results and limits: What dominated the ex vivo response were HLA-C-restricted CMV-specific TCR beta clonotypes. Summed frequency of shared TCR beta families picked out CMV carriers who also had the relevant HLA.

Remarks on this clonotype: Its matching antigen is unknown.

One entry per CDR3 protein, called by TCRdb with MiXCR from the reads. Of more than 400,000 distinct CDR3 sequences listed, about a quarter are singletons. Germline V gene sequence: CDR1 LGHNA, CDR2 YSLEER. J was trimmed by 3 bases and V by 0 bases; bases with no gene match: 1. The CDR3 runs 15 residues. Material: PBMCs. The rearrangement joins TRBV4-3 to TRBJ2-1, with 8 bases lining up with TRBD2. The TCR was taken from a human donor in good health (CMV status not recorded). Some clones in this sample may be carry-over from other donors' samples. The CDR3 coding sequence is TGCGCCAGCAGCCAAGAGAGCGGGAGCTACAATGAGCAGTTCTTC. Translation: CASSQESGSYNEQFF.